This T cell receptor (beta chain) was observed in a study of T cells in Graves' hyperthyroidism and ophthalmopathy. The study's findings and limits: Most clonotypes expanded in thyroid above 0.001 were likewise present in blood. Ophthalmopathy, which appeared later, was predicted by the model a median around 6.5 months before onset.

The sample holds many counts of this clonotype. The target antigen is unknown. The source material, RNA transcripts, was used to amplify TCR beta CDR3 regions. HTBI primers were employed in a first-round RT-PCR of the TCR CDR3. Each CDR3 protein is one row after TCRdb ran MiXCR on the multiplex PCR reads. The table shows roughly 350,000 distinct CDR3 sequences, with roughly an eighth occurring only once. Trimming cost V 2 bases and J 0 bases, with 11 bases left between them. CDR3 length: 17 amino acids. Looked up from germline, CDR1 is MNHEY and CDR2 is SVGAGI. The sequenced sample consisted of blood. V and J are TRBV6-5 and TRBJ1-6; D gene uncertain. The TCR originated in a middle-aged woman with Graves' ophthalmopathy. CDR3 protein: CASSYRDRSSYNSPLHF. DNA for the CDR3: TGTGCCAGCAGTTACCGTGATAGGAGCTCCTATAATTCACCCCTCCACTTT.